The sequence of this TCR beta chain was determined in a study of T cells in Graves' hyperthyroidism and ophthalmopathy. Across the study: Peripheral blood sampling occurred at initial diagnosis, before any treatment.

In this sample, this clonotype turned up many times. Source material for PBMCs was less than 12 ml fresh peripheral blood. From RNA transcripts, TCR beta CDR3 regions were amplified. In the first-round RT-PCR of the TCR CDR3, the HTBI primer set was used. TCRdb recomputed calls from the multiplex PCR reads with MiXCR, one row per CDR3 protein. The data hold about 590,000 distinct CDR3 sequences, with over 12% observed a single time. This CDR3 has 15 residues. Trimming took 0 bases from V and 0 from J, leaving 12 bases between them. Per germline, CDR1 DFQATT and CDR2 SNEGSKA (reference sequence). The sequencing sample was made of blood. The receptor's source is a woman between 18 and 29 years old with Graves' ophthalmopathy. This rearrangement joins TRBV20-1 to TRBJ2-7; D perhaps matches TRBD2 (5 bases). The CDR3 DNA follows: TGCAGTGCTAGAGATCCCGGACGGGACTCCTACGAGCAGTACTTC. It translates to CSARDPGRDSYEQYF.